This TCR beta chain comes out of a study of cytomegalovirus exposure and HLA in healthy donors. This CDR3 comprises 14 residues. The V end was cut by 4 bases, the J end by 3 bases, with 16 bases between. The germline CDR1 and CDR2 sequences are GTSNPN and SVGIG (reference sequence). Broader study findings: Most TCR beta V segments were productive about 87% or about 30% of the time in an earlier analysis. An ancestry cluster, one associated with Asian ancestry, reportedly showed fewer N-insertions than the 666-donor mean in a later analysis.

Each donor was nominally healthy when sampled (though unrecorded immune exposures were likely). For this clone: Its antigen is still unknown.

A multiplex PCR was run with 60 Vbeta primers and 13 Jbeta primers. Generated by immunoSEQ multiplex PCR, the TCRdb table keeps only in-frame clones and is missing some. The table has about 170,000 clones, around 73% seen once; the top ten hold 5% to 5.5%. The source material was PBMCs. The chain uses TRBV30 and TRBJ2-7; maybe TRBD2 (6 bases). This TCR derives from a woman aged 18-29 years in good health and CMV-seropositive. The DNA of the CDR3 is TGTGCCTGGACTGCAGGTGGGGGAGGCTACGAGCAGTACTTC. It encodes CAWTAGGGGYEQYF.